These 9 T cell receptor beta chains share one sample of origin, sequenced in a study of glioma-infiltrating T cells. Amplification of TCR alpha and beta CDR3 regions from RNA used iRepertoire nested multiplex PCR. TCRdb reprocessed the multiplex PCR reads with MiXCR, giving one entry per CDR3 protein. The sample comprises about 410,000 distinct CDR3 sequences, roughly two fifths of which are singletons, and 9.5% to 15% rests with the top ten. The sequenced sample was glioma tissue, nonneoplastic brain tissue, or PBMCs (not recorded which). These receptors were obtained from a human donor with low-grade glioma or glioblastoma, undergoing nonglioma brain surgery, or in good health (not recorded which).

The rearrangement links TRBV6-1 to TRBJ1-5; no definite D call. The CDR3 consists of 13 residues. The germline CDR1 and CDR2 sequences are MNHNS and SASEGT. Trimming took off 7 bases at V and 3 bases at J, with 10 bases between the two ends. The CDR3 loop reads CASTRAHNQPQHF. CDR3 bases: TGTGCCAGCACAAGGGCACACAATCAGCCCCAGCATTTT.

The J gene is TRBJ2-7, the V gene TRBV4-1; no reliable D call. V lost 1 base, J lost 4 bases, and 11 bases lay in between. The CDR3 extends over 14 amino acids. CDR1 and CDR2 from the germline V gene are MGHRA and YSYEKL. The CDR3: CASSQVQGYYEQYF. The CDR3, as DNA: TGCGCCAGCAGCCAAGTCCAAGGGTATTACGAGCAGTACTTC.

Here the CDR3 DNA reads TGTGCCAGCAGCTTGGAGCGGGCGCGGGAGGAGACCCAGTACTTC. Translated, it gives CASSLERAREETQYF. The chain has TRBV7-2 and TRBJ2-5; 7 positions match TRBD2. V gave up 3 bases and J gave up 5 bases; unmatched junction bases: 9. The CDR3 totals 15 residues. Germline CDR1 is SGHTA and CDR2 is FQGNSA. The complete variable domain, with remaining parts taken from reference TRBV7-2 and TRBJ2-5, reads GAGVSQSPSNKVTEKGKDVELRCDPISGHTALYWYRQSLGQGLEFLIYFQGNSAPDKSGLPSDRFSAERTGGSVSTLTIQRTQQEDSAVYLCASSLERAREETQYFGPGTRLLVL.

This clonotype was seen ten or more times. V is TRBV20-1 and J is TRBJ2-1; D assignment may be TRBD1 or TRBD2 (5 bases each). V lost 8 bases and J 13 bases, leaving 21 bases between the germline ends. Germline V gives CDR1 DFQATT, CDR2 SNEGSKA (reference sequence). The CDR3 loop spans 12 amino acids. This CDR3 reads CSPGRVGGEQFF. CDR3 DNA sequence: TGCAGTCCTGGGCGGGTTGGGGGAGAACAGTTCTTC.

Remarks on this clonotype: One end of the junction does not line up with germline, which may come from a read error. The V call is TRBV15, the J call TRBJ2-3, with D perhaps matching TRBD1 (6 bases). The germline gives CDR1 LNHNV, CDR2 YYDKDF (reference sequence). The CDR3 extends over 22 amino acids. In nucleotides, the CDR3 is TGTGCCACCAGCAGAGATGACCGCTACCGGGACAAAACCTATCTTAGCACATATACGCAGTATTTT. It is translated as CATSRDDRYRDKTYLSTYTQYF.

The V gene is TRBV10-3, the J gene TRBJ2-1; 8 positions match TRBD1. CDR1 is ENHRY and CDR2 is SYGVKD in the germline V gene. The CDR3 is 16 residues long. The V and J ends lost 1 base and 1 base, in that order; junction bases with no gene match: 3. This CDR3 is CAISELQGASYNEQFF. CDR3 in DNA: TGTGCCATCAGTGAGTTGCAGGGGGCTTCCTACAATGAGCAGTTCTTC.

The chain combines TRBV7-8 with TRBJ2-7, with D hard to call. The germline V gene encodes CDR1 SGHVS and CDR2 FQNEAQ. The CDR3 length is 13 residues. V lost 6 bases, J lost 3 bases, and 12 bases lay in between. This CDR3 is CASSFGTYYEQYF. The CDR3 DNA sequence: TGTGCCAGCAGTTTTGGAACATACTACGAGCAGTACTTC.

Notes on this clonotype: A much larger clonotype is one base distant, so this may be a read error. CDR3 amino acids: CSARRRRRMSTDTQYF. The CDR3 bases are TGCAGTGCTCGTCGGAGGCGGCGGATGAGCACAGATACGCAGTATTTT. This sequence joins TRBV20-1 and TRBJ2-3, with D possibly TRBD2 on 5 matching bases. CDR1 and CDR2 from the germline V gene are DFQATT and SNEGSKA (reference sequence). V lost 5 bases and J 0 bases, leaving 18 bases between the germline ends. The CDR3 covers 16 residues.

Concerning this clonotype itself: It may be a read error: a sequence one base away is much more abundant. This sequence joins TRBV28 and TRBJ2-7; D may match TRBD1 or TRBD2 (5 bases each). This CDR3 comprises 12 residues. From germline, CDR1 is MDHEN and CDR2 SYDVKM. The CDR3 sequence: CASRGRAYEQCF. The CDR3 nucleotides read TGTGCCAGCAGGGGACGTGCCTACGAGCAGTGCTTC.